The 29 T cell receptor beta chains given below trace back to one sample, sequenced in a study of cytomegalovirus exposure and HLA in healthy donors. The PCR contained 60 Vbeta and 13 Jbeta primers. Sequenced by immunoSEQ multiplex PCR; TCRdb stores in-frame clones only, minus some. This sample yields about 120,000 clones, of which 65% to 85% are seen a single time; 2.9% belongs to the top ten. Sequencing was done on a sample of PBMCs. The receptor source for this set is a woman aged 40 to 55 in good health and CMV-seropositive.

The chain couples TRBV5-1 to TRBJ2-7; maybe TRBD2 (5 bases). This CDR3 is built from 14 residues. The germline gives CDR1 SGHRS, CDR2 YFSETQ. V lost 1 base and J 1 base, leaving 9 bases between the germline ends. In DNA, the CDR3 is TGCGCCAGCAGCTTGAAAGGGAGTTCCTACGAGCAGTACTTC. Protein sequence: CASSLKGSSYEQYF.

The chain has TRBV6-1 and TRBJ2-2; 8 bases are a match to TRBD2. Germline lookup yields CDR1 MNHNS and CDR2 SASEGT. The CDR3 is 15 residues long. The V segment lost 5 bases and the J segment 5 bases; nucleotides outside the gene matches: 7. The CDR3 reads CASSRASGSTGELFF. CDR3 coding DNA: TGTGCCAGCAGTAGGGCTAGCGGGTCGACCGGGGAGCTGTTTTTT.

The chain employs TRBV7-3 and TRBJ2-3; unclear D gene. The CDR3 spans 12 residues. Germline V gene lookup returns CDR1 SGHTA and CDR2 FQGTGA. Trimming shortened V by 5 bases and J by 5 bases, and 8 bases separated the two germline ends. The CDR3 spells CASSVPGDTQYF. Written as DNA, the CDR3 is TGTGCCAGCAGCGTTCCGGGAGATACGCAGTATTTT.

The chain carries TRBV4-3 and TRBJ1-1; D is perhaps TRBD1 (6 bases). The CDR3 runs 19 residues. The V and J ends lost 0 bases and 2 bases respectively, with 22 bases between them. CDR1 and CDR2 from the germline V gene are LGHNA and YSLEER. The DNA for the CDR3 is TGCGCCAGCAGCCAAGATTGGGGACCCGCACAGGGAATAAACACTGAAGCTTTCTTT. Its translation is CASSQDWGPAQGINTEAFF.

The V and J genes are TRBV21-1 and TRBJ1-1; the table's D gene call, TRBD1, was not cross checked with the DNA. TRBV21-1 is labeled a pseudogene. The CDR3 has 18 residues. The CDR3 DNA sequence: TGTGCCAGCAGCCCCGGGGTGAGGGCAGGGGGCTTTTACACTGAAGCTTTCTTT. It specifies CASSPGVRAGGFYTEAFF.

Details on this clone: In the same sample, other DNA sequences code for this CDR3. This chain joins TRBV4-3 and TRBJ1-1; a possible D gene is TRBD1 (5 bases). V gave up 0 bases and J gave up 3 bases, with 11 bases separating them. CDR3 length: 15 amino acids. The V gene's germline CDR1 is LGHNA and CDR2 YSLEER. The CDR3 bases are TGCGCCAGCAGCCAAGATACCGGGGGAGACACTGAAGCTTTCTTT. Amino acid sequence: CASSQDTGGDTEAFF.

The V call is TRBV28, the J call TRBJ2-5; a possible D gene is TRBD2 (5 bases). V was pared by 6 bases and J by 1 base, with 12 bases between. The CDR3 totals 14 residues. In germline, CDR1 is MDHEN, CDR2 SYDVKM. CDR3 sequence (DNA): TGTGCCAGCAGCCCTAGGGCGGGCCAAGAGACCCAGTACTTC. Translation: CASSPRAGQETQYF. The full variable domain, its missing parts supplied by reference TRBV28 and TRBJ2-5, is DVKVTQSSRYLVKRTGEKVFLECVQDMDHENMFWYRQDPGLGLRLIYFSYDVKMKEKGDIPEGYSVSREKKERFSLILESASTNQTSMYLCASSPRAGQETQYFGPGTRLLVL.

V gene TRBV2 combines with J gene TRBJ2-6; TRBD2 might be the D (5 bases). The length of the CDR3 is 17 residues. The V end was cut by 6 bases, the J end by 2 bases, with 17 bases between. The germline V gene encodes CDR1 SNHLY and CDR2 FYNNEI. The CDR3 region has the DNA TGTGCCAGCAGCGATCGACCCCGGGAAGCTGGGGCCAACGTCCTGACTTTC. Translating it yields CASSDRPREAGANVLTF.

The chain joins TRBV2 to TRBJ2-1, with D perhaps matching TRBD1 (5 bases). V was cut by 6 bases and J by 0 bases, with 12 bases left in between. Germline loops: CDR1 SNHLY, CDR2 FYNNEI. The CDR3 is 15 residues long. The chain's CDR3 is CASRGQGLSYNEQFF. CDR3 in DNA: TGTGCCAGCAGGGGGCAGGGCCTCTCCTACAATGAGCAGTTCTTC.

Here the CDR3 DNA reads TGTGCCAGCAGCATGGCGACAGTCCTCTCGGACGAGCAGTACTTC. Protein sequence: CASSMATVLSDEQYF. The genes are TRBV11-2 and TRBJ2-7; D is possibly TRBD1 (5 bases). Germline V gene lookup returns CDR1 SGHAT and CDR2 FQNNGV. Deletions cut 5 bases from V and 5 bases from J, with 19 bases between. The CDR3 has 15 residues. Together with reference TRBV11-2 and TRBJ2-7, the CDR3 gives the full variable domain: EAGVAQSPRYKIIEKRQSVAFWCNPISGHATLYWYQQILGQGPKLLIQFQNNGVVDDSQLPKDRFSAERLKGVDSTLKIQPAKLEDSAVYLCASSMATVLSDEQYFGPGTRLTVT.

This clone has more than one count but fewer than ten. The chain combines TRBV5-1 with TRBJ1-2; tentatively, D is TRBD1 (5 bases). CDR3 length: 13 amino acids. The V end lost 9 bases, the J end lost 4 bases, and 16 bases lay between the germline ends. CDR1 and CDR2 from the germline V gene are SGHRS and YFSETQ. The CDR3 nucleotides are TGCGCCACCGCACTGGGGCAAGGCTATGGCTACACCTTC. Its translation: CATALGQGYGYTF.

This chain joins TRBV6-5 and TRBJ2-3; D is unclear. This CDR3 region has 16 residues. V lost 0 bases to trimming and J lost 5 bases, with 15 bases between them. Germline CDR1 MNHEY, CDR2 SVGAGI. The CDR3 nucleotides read TGTGCCAGCAGTTACTCGGGTAGCCAATTGGGAGATACGCAGTATTTT. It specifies CASSYSGSQLGDTQYF.

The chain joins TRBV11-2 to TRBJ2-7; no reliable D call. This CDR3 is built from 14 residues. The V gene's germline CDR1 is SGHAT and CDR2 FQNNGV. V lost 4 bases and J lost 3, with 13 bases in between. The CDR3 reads CASSSQSSVYEQYF. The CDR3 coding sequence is TGTGCCAGCAGCTCTCAGTCCTCCGTCTACGAGCAGTACTTC.

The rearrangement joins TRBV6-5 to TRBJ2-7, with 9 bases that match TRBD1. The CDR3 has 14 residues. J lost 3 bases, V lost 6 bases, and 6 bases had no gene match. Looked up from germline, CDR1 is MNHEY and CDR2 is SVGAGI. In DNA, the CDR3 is TGTGCCAGCAGGGATCCGGGACAGGGCTACGAGCAGTACTTC. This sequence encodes CASRDPGQGYEQYF.

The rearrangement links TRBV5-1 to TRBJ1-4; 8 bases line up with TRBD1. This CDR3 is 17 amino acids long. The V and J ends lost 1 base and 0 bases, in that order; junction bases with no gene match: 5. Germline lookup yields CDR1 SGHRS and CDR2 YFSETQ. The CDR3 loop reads CASSLTRGQTTNEKLFF. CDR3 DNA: TGCGCCAGCAGCTTGACCAGGGGGCAAACAACTAATGAAAAACTGTTTTTT.

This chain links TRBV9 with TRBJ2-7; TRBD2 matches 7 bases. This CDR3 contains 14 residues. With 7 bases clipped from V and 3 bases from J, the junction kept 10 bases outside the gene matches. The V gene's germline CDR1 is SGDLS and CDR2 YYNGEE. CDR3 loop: CASGPAQRDYEQYF. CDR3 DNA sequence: TGTGCCAGCGGACCGGCCCAGCGGGACTACGAGCAGTACTTC.

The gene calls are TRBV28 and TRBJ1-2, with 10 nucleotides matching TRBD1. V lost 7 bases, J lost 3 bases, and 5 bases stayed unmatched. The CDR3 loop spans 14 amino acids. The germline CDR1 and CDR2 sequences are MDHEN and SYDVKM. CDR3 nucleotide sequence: TGTGCCAGCACCAAGGACAGGGGGTACTATGGCTACACCTTC. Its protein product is CASTKDRGYYGYTF.

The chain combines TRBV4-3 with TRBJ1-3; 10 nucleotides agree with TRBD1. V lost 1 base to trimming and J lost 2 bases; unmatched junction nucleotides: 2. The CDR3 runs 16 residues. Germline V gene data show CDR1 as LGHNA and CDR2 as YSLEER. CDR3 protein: CASSQGGTGAGNTIYF. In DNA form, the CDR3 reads TGCGCCAGCAGCCAAGGGGGGACAGGGGCTGGAAACACCATATATTTT.

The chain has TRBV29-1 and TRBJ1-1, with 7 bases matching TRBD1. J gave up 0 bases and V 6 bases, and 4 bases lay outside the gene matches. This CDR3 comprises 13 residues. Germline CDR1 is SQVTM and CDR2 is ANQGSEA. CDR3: CSVGQPMNTEAFF. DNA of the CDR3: TGCAGCGTGGGACAGCCTATGAACACTGAAGCTTTCTTT.

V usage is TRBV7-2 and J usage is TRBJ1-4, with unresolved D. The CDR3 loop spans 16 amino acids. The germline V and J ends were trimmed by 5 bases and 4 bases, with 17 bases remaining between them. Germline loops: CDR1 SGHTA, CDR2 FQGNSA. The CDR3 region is CASSVTGRRFNEKLFF. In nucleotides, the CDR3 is TGTGCCAGCAGCGTTACCGGACGGAGGTTTAATGAAAAACTGTTTTTT.

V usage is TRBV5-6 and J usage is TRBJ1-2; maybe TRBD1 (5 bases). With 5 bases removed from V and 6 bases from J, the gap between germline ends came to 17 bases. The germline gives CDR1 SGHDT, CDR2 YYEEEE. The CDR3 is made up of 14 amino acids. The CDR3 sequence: CASRPPRQSHGYTF. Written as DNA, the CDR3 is TGTGCCAGCAGACCCCCGAGACAGAGCCATGGCTACACCTTC.

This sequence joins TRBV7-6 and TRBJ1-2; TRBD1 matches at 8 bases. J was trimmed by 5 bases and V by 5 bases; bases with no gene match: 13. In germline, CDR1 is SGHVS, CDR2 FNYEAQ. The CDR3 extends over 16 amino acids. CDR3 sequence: CASSLNQGAHPYGYTF. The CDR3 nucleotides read TGTGCCAGCAGCCTAAACCAGGGGGCCCACCCGTATGGCTACACCTTC.

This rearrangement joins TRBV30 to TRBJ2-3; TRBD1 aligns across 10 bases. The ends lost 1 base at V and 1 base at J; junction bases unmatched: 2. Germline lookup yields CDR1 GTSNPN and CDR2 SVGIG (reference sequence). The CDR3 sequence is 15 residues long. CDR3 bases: TGTGCCTGGAGTGGACAGGGGGCTGGCACAGATACGCAGTATTTT. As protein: CAWSGQGAGTDTQYF.

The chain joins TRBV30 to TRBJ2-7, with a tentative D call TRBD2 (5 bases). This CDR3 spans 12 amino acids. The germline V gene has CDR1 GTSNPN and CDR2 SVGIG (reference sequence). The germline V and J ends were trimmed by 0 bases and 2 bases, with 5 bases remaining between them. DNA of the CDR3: TGTGCCTGGAGTGTACTAGCCTACGAGCAGTACTTC. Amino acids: CAWSVLAYEQYF.

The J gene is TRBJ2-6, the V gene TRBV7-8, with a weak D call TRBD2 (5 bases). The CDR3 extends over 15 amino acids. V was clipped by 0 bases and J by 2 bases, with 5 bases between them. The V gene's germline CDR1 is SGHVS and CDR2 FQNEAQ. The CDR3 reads CASSLARAGANVLTF. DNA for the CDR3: TGTGCCAGCAGCTTAGCGCGGGCTGGGGCCAACGTCCTGACTTTC.

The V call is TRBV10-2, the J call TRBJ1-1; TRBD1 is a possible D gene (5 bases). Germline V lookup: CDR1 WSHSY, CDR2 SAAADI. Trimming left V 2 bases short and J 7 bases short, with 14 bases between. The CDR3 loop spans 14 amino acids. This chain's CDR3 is CASSEVRDLNEAFF. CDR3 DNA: TGCGCCAGCAGTGAGGTCCGGGACTTAAATGAAGCTTTCTTT.

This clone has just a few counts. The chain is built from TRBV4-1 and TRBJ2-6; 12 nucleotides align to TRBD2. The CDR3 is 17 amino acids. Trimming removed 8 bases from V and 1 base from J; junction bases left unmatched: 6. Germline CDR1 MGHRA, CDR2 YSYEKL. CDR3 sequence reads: CASRGLAGQSGANVLTF. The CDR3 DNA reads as TGCGCCAGCCGAGGACTAGCGGGACAGTCTGGGGCCAACGTCCTGACTTTC.

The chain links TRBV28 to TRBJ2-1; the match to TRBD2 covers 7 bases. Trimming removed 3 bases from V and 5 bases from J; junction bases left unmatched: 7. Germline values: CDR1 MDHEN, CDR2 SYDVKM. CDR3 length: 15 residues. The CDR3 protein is CASSLSLAANNEQFF. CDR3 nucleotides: TGTGCCAGCAGTTTGAGTCTAGCGGCAAACAATGAGCAGTTCTTC.

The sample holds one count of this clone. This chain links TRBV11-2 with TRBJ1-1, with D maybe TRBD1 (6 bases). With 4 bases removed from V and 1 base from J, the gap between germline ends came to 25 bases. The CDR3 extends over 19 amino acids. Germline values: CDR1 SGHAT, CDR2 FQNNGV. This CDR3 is CASSSPGRGFLGTNTEAFF. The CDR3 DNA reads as TGTGCCAGCAGCTCACCGGGGAGGGGGTTTCTTGGGACGAACACTGAAGCTTTCTTT. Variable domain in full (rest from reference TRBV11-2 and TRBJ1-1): EAGVAQSPRYKIIEKRQSVAFWCNPISGHATLYWYQQILGQGPKLLIQFQNNGVVDDSQLPKDRFSAERLKGVDSTLKIQPAKLEDSAVYLCASSSPGRGFLGTNTEAFFGQGTRLTVV.